These T cell receptor beta chains were read from a single sample in a study of cytomegalovirus exposure and HLA in healthy donors. TCRdb keeps only in-frame clones here, not all; method: immunoSEQ multiplex PCR. The sample lists 150,000 to 200,000 clones; 75% to 90% were seen once. The sample consisted of PBMCs. The source of these receptors is a woman in her late teens or twenties in good health and CMV-seronegative. The CDR3 runs from the conserved cysteine through the conserved F or W. A D gene is named only where the DNA matches it firmly. Clone sizes are given selectively: once, few, many, or a class where the clone is expanded.

abundance | j_gene | v_gene | d_gene | CDR3aa | CDR3nt
. | TRBJ2-7 | TRBV7-9 | TRBD1 | CASSLGDRGFGYYEQYF | TGTGCCAGCAGCTTAGGGGACAGGGGGTTTGGGTACTACGAGCAGTACTTC
. | TRBJ1-1 | TRBV25-1 | TRBD1 | CASSELTGGPLEAFF | TGTGCCAGCAGTGAATTAACAGGGGGCCCCCTCGAAGCTTTCTTT
once | TRBJ2-7 | TRBV6-6 | TRBD1 | CASSYSLGQDDEQYF | TGTGCCAGCAGTTACTCGCTGGGACAGGATGACGAGCAGTACTTC
. | TRBJ1-4 | TRBV18 | . | CASSQSGGEKLFF | TGTGCCAGCTCACAAAGCGGAGGGGAAAAACTGTTTTTT
. | TRBJ2-3 | TRBV6-5 | TRBD2 | CASGRLATDTQYF | TGTGCCAGCGGCCGACTAGCTACAGATACGCAGTATTTT
. | TRBJ1-1 | TRBV6-5 | . | CASSRGPTEAFF | TGTGCCAGCAGCAGGGGTCCCACTGAAGCTTTCTTT
. | TRBJ2-3 | TRBV28 | . | CASSSLDTQYF | TGTGCCAGCAGTTCTCTGGATACGCAGTATTTT
. | TRBJ2-7 | TRBV6-5 | . | CASTPRGPAGEQYF | TGTGCCAGCACCCCCCGAGGGCCCGCGGGCGAGCAGTACTTC
. | TRBJ2-7 | TRBV7-9 | TRBD1 | CASSPRWGQGYEQYF | TGTGCCAGCAGCCCTCGGTGGGGACAGGGCTACGAGCAGTACTTC
once | TRBJ2-7 | TRBV27 | . | CASSLDRSYEQYF | TGTGCCAGCAGTTTAGACAGGTCCTACGAGCAGTACTTC
once | TRBJ1-1 | TRBV19 | . | CATSGGTEAFF | TGTGCCACCTCAGGAGGAACTGAAGCTTTCTTT
. | TRBJ2-7 | TRBV7-9 | TRBD1 | CASSFRDRDGGEQYF | TGTGCCAGCAGCTTTAGGGACAGGGACGGGGGCGAGCAGTACTTC
. | TRBJ2-1 | TRBV7-9 | TRBD2 | CATTTSGSSYNEQFF | TGTGCCACGACGACTAGCGGGAGCTCCTACAATGAGCAGTTCTTC
. | TRBJ1-1 | TRBV5-1 | TRBD1 | CASSPNRGGTEAFF | TGCGCCAGCAGCCCCAACAGGGGAGGTACTGAAGCTTTCTTT
. | TRBJ2-1 | TRBV2 | . | CASNQGLSSYNEQFF | TGTGCCAGCAACCAGGGGCTAAGCTCCTACAATGAGCAGTTCTTC
. | TRBJ1-2 | TRBV7-2 | . | CASSFLISNYGYTF | TGTGCCAGCAGCTTTTTAATCTCCAACTATGGCTACACCTTC
. | TRBJ1-2 | TRBV7-9 | . | CASSLDSFSYGYTF | TGTGCCAGCAGCTTGGACAGCTTTTCCTATGGCTACACCTTC
. | TRBJ1-5 | TRBV7-8 | . | CASSPIGPPYFSNQPQHF | TGTGCCAGCAGCCCTATTGGGCCCCCTTACTTTAGCAATCAGCCCCAGCATTTT
. | TRBJ2-3 | TRBV6-6 | . | CASSRISGTDTQYF | TGTGCCAGCAGCCGCATTAGCGGTACAGATACGCAGTATTTT
. | TRBJ1-1 | TRBV4-1 | . | CASSPSVLMNTEAFF | TGCGCCAGCAGCCCCTCCGTTCTAATGAACACTGAAGCTTTCTTT
. | TRBJ2-7 | TRBV7-9 | TRBD1 | CASSPGWDRSYEQYF | TGTGCCAGCAGCCCCGGGTGGGACAGATCCTACGAGCAGTACTTC
. | TRBJ1-1 | TRBV11-2 | . | CASSLTGYTEAFF | TGTGCCAGCAGCTTAACAGGGTACACTGAAGCTTTCTTT
. | TRBJ2-5 | TRBV6-6 | . | CASTGRGEETQYF | TGTGCCAGCACCGGTAGGGGCGAAGAGACCCAGTACTTC
few | TRBJ2-2 | TRBV6-4 | . | CASSEGGGLNTGELFF | TGTGCCAGCAGTGAGGGGGGGGGCCTGAACACCGGGGAGCTGTTTTTT
. | TRBJ2-7 | TRBV28 | TRBD1 | CASSPPGTGKIEQYF | TGTGCCAGCAGTCCCCCCGGGACAGGGAAGATCGAGCAGTACTTC
. | TRBJ2-1 | TRBV2 | . | CASKQVSYNEQFF | TGTGCCAGCAAGCAGGTTTCCTACAATGAGCAGTTCTTC
. | TRBJ2-7 | TRBV5-1 | . | CASSPETGPYEQYF | TGCGCCAGCAGCCCTGAGACAGGTCCCTACGAGCAGTACTTC
. | TRBJ2-5 | TRBV28 | TRBD1 | CASISRGYETQYF | TGTGCCAGCATTAGCAGGGGGTATGAGACCCAGTACTTC
. | TRBJ2-5 | TRBV11-2 | . | CASSLVLAQETQYF | TGTGCCAGCAGCTTAGTCCTAGCACAAGAGACCCAGTACTTC
. | TRBJ2-7 | TRBV18 | . | CASSPPAIYYEQYF | TGTGCCAGCTCACCACCGGCAATTTACTACGAGCAGTACTTC
. | TRBJ2-1 | TRBV27 | . | CASRLLALGIDEQFF | TGTGCCAGCAGGCTTCTAGCGTTAGGAATCGATGAGCAGTTCTTC
few | TRBJ2-7 | TRBV4-1 | TRBD2 | CASSQEGLLSYEQYF | TGCGCCAGCAGCCAAGAGGGACTACTCTCCTACGAGCAGTACTTC
. | TRBJ1-2 | TRBV28 | . | CASSLRNYGYTF | TGTGCCAGCAGTCTTCGTAACTATGGCTACACCTTC
. | TRBJ2-5 | TRBV4-2 | TRBD2 | CASSQGGVAGKQETQYF | TGTGCCAGCAGCCAAGGTGGGGTAGCGGGGAAACAAGAGACCCAGTACTTC
. | TRBJ2-7 | TRBV18 | TRBD2 | CASSQTSGASYEQYF | TGTGCCAGCTCTCAGACTAGCGGTGCCTCCTACGAGCAGTACTTC
. | TRBJ2-3 | TRBV28 | TRBD2 | CASSVLARGTDTQYF | TGTGCCAGCAGTGTACTAGCGCGGGGCACAGATACGCAGTATTTT
. | TRBJ1-1 | TRBV15 | TRBD1 | CATSTRTGGDTEAFF | TGTGCCACCAGCACTCGGACAGGGGGAGACACTGAAGCTTTCTTT
. | TRBJ2-3 | TRBV30 | . | CAWSVGGASTDTQYF | TGTGCCTGGAGTGTCGGCGGGGCAAGCACAGATACGCAGTATTTT
. | TRBJ1-1 | TRBV6-5 | TRBD1 | CASTKSTGERGEAFF | TGTGCCAGCACCAAGTCGACAGGGGAGAGGGGTGAAGCTTTCTTT
. | TRBJ1-1 | TRBV10-1 | . | CASSERVGSKGAEAFF | TGCGCCAGCAGTGAGAGGGTTGGCAGCAAAGGGGCTGAAGCTTTCTTT
. | TRBJ2-7 | TRBV29-1 | TRBD1 | CSVTGGSFYEQYF | TGCAGCGTCACAGGGGGTTCCTTCTACGAGCAGTACTTC
. | TRBJ2-1 | TRBV7-2 | . | CASSPPRGWSGFF | TGTGCCAGCAGCCCCCCCCGGGGGTGGTCGGGGTTCTTC
. | TRBJ2-2 | TRBV19 | . | CASSIGLVTGELFF | TGTGCCAGTAGTATAGGATTAGTTACCGGGGAGCTGTTTTTT
. | TRBJ1-2 | TRBV6-5 | . | CASISRGRDGGYTF | TGTGCCAGCATCTCGCGGGGGCGAGACGGTGGCTACACCTTC
. | TRBJ2-1 | TRBV6-1 | . | CASRVRGEQFF | TGTGCCAGCCGGGTTCGGGGAGAGCAGTTCTTC
. | TRBJ1-4 | TRBV11-2 | TRBD1 | CASSLNTGGNEKLFF | TGTGCCAGCAGCCTAAATACAGGGGGCAATGAAAAACTGTTTTTT
. | TRBJ1-1 | TRBV18 | TRBD1 | CASSPETGFNTEAFF | TGTGCCAGCTCACCTGAGACAGGGTTCAACACTGAAGCTTTCTTT
few | TRBJ1-1 | TRBV5-6 | . | CASSLRGGGNTEAFF | TGTGCCAGCAGCTTGCGGGGGGGAGGGAACACTGAAGCTTTCTTT
. | TRBJ2-2 | TRBV7-9 | TRBD1 | CASSLQGAGELFF | TGTGCCAGCAGCTTACAGGGGGCCGGGGAGCTGTTTTTT
once | TRBJ1-5 | TRBV6-4 | TRBD1 | CASSDSQGELYSNQPQHF | TGTGCCAGCAGTGATTCCCAGGGGGAACTATATAGCAATCAGCCCCAGCATTTT
. | TRBJ1-5 | TRBV21-1 | . | CASSNPDRPCSNQPQHF | TGTGCCAGCAGCAATCCGGACAGACCTTGTAGCAATCAGCCCCAGCATTTT
once | TRBJ1-1 | TRBV6-5 | . | CASRSGGNTEAFF | TGTGCCAGCAGATCGGGGGGGAACACTGAAGCTTTCTTT
once | TRBJ2-1 | TRBV5-1 | . | CASSLGTPDNEQFF | TGCGCCAGCAGCTTAGGGACACCTGACAATGAGCAGTTCTTC
. | TRBJ2-7 | TRBV6-5 | TRBD1 | CASSATGALAYEQYF | TGTGCCAGCAGTGCTACAGGGGCCCTAGCCTACGAGCAGTACTTC
once | TRBJ1-6 | TRBV5-1 | . | CASSLPPAGNNSPLHF | TGCGCCAGCAGCTTACCCCCCGCAGGGAATAATTCACCCCTCCACTTT
. | TRBJ2-7 | TRBV6-1 | TRBD2 | CASSEARGYEQYF | TGTGCCAGCAGTGAAGCGCGGGGGTACGAGCAGTACTTC
. | TRBJ2-5 | TRBV28 | . | CASSWGLETQYF | TGTGCCAGCAGTTGGGGGCTTGAGACCCAGTACTTC
few | TRBJ1-5 | TRBV5-1 | . | CASSGDEGAQHF | TGCGCCAGCAGCGGAGACGAAGGAGCCCAGCATTTT
. | TRBJ2-1 | TRBV4-2 | . | CASSQEVTHEQFF | TGTGCCAGCAGCCAAGAAGTCACACATGAGCAGTTCTTC
. | TRBJ2-7 | TRBV4-2 | TRBD2 | CASSQGLAGANEQYF | TGTGCCAGCAGCCAAGGACTAGCGGGAGCGAACGAGCAGTACTTC